This TCR beta chain derives from a study of beta chain features in type 1 diabetes (dated by TCRdb to between 2017 and 2018). Regarding the complete study: Mean age, gender distribution, total cell number and subset yield were not different between patients and healthy donors. A total of about 100 million sorted cells were examined across all samples, and RNA yield correlated strongly with the number of cells per subset. In the study, TCRB repertoires of sorted circulating CD4+ T cell subsets from recently diagnosed type 1 diabetes patients were compared with those of matched healthy donors. Regulatory and stem cell-like memory subsets were isolated from only 8 patients and roughly 8 healthy donors, whereas naive and central memory subsets came from all 28 donors.

The junction shows trimming of 6 bases on V and 2 bases on J, and the gene matches do not reach 6 bases of it. The CDR3 runs 15 residues from the cysteine to the phenylalanine. The read is trimmed to its CDR3 DNA, 45 bases read in frame from base 1. The germline V gene specifies SNHLY as CDR1 and FYNNEI as CDR2. This clone was seen a handful of times. This receptor's antigen is unknown. The record has no base qualities; no much larger clone is one base away. Each donor gave one peripheral blood draw, about 110 mL on average, collected into heparinised tubes. Naive, central memory, regulatory and stem cell-like memory CD4+ T cells were sorted on a BD FACSAria II using a panel including CD45RO, CCR7, CD25, CD127, CD95 and CD27. Every sorted population had a purity above 95%. PBMCs were isolated immediately by Lymphoprep density gradient centrifugation and stained directly without culture. Samples were stained and sorted in pairs, with one healthy donor and one patient per experiment, so that batch effects were minimized.

The High Capacity cDNA Reverse Transcription Kit was used to reverse transcribe all of the isolated RNA, meaning that expressed TCRB transcripts were what got sequenced. Naive, central memory and regulatory T cell samples underwent deep immunoSEQ sequencing, averaging around 4 million total reads per sample. Sorted cells were lysed in RLT buffer and RNA was extracted with DNase-treated RNeasy Micro or Mini kits, depending on cell number. To prevent cross-contamination, every cell subset was processed on its own, while patient and healthy donor samples were processed together. TCRB sequences were amplified from cDNA with the immunoSEQ multiplex PCR, producing 87-bp fragments spanning the CDR3 region. Sequencing of the amplicons was performed on the Illumina HiSeq platform. In the source study's methods: PCR bias was corrected computationally using synthetic template baselines, and reads within Hamming distance 2 were collapsed, with unmergeable singletons discarded. Reads were aligned to IMGT to assign V, D and J genes, CDR3 length, and insertions or deletions at six rearrangement sites. Clonotype counts were normalized to sorted cell number within each subset before computing true diversity and Gini coefficients with the tcR R package. The overlap coefficient, calculated on TCRB nucleotide sequences, was used to measure repertoire sharing. Out-of-frame TCRB sequences from naive cells were analyzed as a proxy for the pre-selection repertoire. TCRdb re-hosts the immuneACCESS table, in-frame sequences only. Its copies lack some clones; in the studies checked, an unresolved V gene accounts for under half of them, and the cause for the rest is not known. Clone size and V and J calls were adopted from that table, with D and trimming inferred from the DNA. Present in this sample are 250,000 to 300,000 clones, roughly 25% of which were seen just once. Around 0.012% of the sample lies in the top ten.

Overall study results and their limits: In all four CD4+ subsets, TCRB CDR3 length was moderately but significantly shorter in type 1 diabetes patients. Shorter templates might be favored by PCR, yet because patient and control samples were amplified and corrected together, any such skew would affect both groups equally. Naive, central memory and regulatory TCRB repertoires appeared to be more alike among patients than among healthy donors. Sequencing cDNA rather than genomic DNA could over-represent highly expressing activated cells, although activation and CD3 levels did not differ between groups. Because the HLA sub-analyses included only small numbers of individuals, any influence of HLA type on TCRB rearrangement was left unresolved. At VDJ recombination sites, type 1 diabetes patients had fewer insertions and more deleted nucleotides, which implies abnormalities in thymic rearrangement.

The sequenced material came from naive CD4+ T cells from blood. Taken with the paper, the label for cell subset or site translates to: true naive CD4+ T cells. The chain joins TRBV2 to TRBJ2-7; the junction holds 11 bases that match TRBD2. This receptor was obtained from a woman in her thirties with type 1 diabetes. The DNA reads as follows: TGTGCCAGCAGCAAGGGACTAGCGGAAGCCTACGAGCAGTACTTC. This gives the protein CASSKGLAEAYEQYF.